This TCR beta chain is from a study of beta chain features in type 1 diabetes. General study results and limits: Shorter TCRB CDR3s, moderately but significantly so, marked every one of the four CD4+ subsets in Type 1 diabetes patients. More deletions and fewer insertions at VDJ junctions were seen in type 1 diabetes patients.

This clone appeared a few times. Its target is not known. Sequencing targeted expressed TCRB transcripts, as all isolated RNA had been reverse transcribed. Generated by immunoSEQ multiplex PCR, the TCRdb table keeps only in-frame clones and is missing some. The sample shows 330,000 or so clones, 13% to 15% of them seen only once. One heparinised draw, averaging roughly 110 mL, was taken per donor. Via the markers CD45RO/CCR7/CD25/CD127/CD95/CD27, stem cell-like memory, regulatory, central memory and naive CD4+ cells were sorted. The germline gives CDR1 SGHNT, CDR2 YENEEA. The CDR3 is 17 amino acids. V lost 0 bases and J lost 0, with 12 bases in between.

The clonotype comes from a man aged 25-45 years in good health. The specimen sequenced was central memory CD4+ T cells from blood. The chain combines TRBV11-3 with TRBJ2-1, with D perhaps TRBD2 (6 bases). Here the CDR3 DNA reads TGTGCCAGCAGCTTAGATAGCGGACCAAGCTCCTACAATGAGCAGTTCTTC. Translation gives CASSLDSGPSSYNEQFF. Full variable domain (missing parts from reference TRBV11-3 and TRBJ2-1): EAGVVQSPRYKIIEKKQPVAFWCNPISGHNTLYWYLQNLGQGPELLIRYENEEAVDDSQLPKDRFSAERLKGVDSTLKIQPAELGDSAVYLCASSLDSGPSSYNEQFFGPGTRLTVL.